These 15 T cell receptor beta chains originate from one sample sequenced in a study of breast tumors, draining lymph nodes, adjacent tissues. The lymph nodes were axillary draining lymph nodes from breast cancer patients. TCRdb re-called the multiplex PCR reads with MiXCR, one entry per CDR3 protein. Of some 130,000 distinct CDR3 sequences listed, nearly 20% are singletons. The sequenced sample was axillary lymph node tissue. All receptors derive from a female donor with breast cancer. Some clones in this sample may be carry-over from other donors' samples.

This clonotype was seen at least ten times. The chain combines TRBV3-1 with TRBJ2-3; D may match TRBD1 or TRBD2 (5 bases each). Trimming pared 0 bases from V and 8 bases from J, leaving 15 bases between. This CDR3 spans 15 amino acids. Germline-derived CDR1 and CDR2 are LGHDT and YNNKEL (reference sequence). CDR3 bases: TGTGCCAGCAGCCAAGATCCAGGGTCGGGACGTACGCAGTATTTT. Its translation: CASSQDPGSGRTQYF.

The V gene is TRBV5-8, the J gene TRBJ2-2; 7 positions agree with TRBD1. Trimming at V came to 0 bases and at J to 2 bases, leaving 10 bases not matched to a gene. Germline CDR1 SGHTS, CDR2 YDEGEE. The CDR3 length is 18 residues. CDR3 in DNA: TGTGCCAGCAGCTTGGCTCGCAGGGACAGAGGAAACACCGGGGAGCTGTTTTTT. Translating it yields CASSLARRDRGNTGELFF.

This clonotype was seen just once. The chain carries TRBV7-6 and TRBJ2-3; D not certain. The CDR3 runs to 15 residues. V lost 2 bases and J lost 3, with 12 bases in between. Germline V gives CDR1 SGHVS, CDR2 FNYEAQ. CDR3 loop: CASSLRVEGTDTQYF. CDR3 in DNA: TGTGCCAGCAGCTTAAGGGTTGAAGGGACAGATACGCAGTATTTT.

The chain couples TRBV19 to TRBJ2-6, with a possible D match to TRBD1 (6 bases). Trimming took off 10 bases at V and 2 bases at J, with 18 bases between the two ends. The CDR3 has 16 residues. Germline CDR1 reads LNHDA; CDR2 reads SQIVND (reference sequence). The CDR3 spells CATRGRGRAGANVLTF. The CDR3 region has the DNA TGTGCCACCAGAGGCAGGGGACGGGCTGGGGCCAACGTCCTGACTTTC.

The genes are TRBV5-1 and TRBJ2-1; 12 positions agree with TRBD2. The V segment lost 0 bases and the J segment 8 bases; nucleotides outside the gene matches: 3. The CDR3 spans 15 residues. CDR1 SGHRS and CDR2 YFSETQ come from the germline V gene. The CDR3 region is CASSLGASGRDEQFF. The CDR3 DNA is TGCGCCAGCAGCTTGGGGGCTAGCGGGAGGGATGAGCAGTTCTTC. Combining the CDR3 with reference TRBV5-1 and TRBJ2-1 gives the whole variable domain KAGVTQTPRYLIKTRGQQVTLSCSPISGHRSVSWYQQTPGQGLQFLFEYFSETQRNKGNFPGRFSGRQFSNSRSEMNVSTLELGDSALYLCASSLGASGRDEQFFGPGTRLTVL.

The chain carries TRBV18 and TRBJ2-7; D unresolved. V was clipped by 3 bases and J by 2 bases, with 5 bases between them. Germline CDR1 is KGHSH and CDR2 is LQKENI. The CDR3 is 12 residues long. CDR3 sequence reads: CASSPNAYEQYF. The CDR3 nucleotides are TGTGCCAGCTCACCGAATGCCTACGAGCAGTACTTC.

This clonotype was seen repeatedly, ten times or more. The chain recombines TRBV6-2 or TRBV6-3 with TRBJ2-5; possibly TRBD2 for D (6 bases). V lost 9 bases and J lost 4, with 21 bases in between. This CDR3 region has 15 residues. Germline loops: CDR1 MNHEY, CDR2 SVGEGT. Here the CDR3 reads CASTFATSRRETQYF. The CDR3 nucleotides are TGTGCCAGTACCTTCGCCACTAGCCGGCGAGAGACCCAGTACTTC.

This clonotype was seen a few times. The chain links TRBV5-4 to TRBJ2-1, with D perhaps assigned TRBD1 or TRBD2 (5 bases each). The V gene's germline CDR1 is SGHNT and CDR2 YYREEE (reference sequence). The CDR3 runs to 17 residues. The V and J ends lost 5 bases and 3 bases respectively, with 21 bases between them. The CDR3: CASSYFLSGTGYNEQFF. The CDR3 bases are TGTGCCAGCAGTTACTTTCTCTCCGGGACGGGCTACAATGAGCAGTTCTTC.

There are many counts of this clonotype. The chain carries TRBV20-1 and TRBJ1-4; D perhaps matches TRBD1 (6 bases). The length of the CDR3 is 16 residues. V was pared by 0 bases and J by 0 bases, with 11 bases between. Germline V gene data show CDR1 as DFQATT and CDR2 as SNEGSKA (reference sequence). In nucleotides, the CDR3 is TGCAGTGCTAGAGATCTCGGGGGCGCAACTAATGAAAAACTGTTTTTT. This codes for CSARDLGGATNEKLFF.

This clonotype was seen a handful of times. The chain carries TRBV20-1 and TRBJ1-2; maybe TRBD1 (5 bases). Germline lookup yields CDR1 DFQATT and CDR2 SNEGSKA (reference sequence). Trimming took 1 base from V and 8 from J, leaving 14 bases between them. The length of the CDR3 is 13 residues. CDR3 sequence reads: CSARGRGIWGYTF. CDR3 in DNA: TGCAGTGCTAGAGGTCGGGGGATCTGGGGCTACACCTTC.

This sequence joins TRBV7-9 and TRBJ2-6, with D unresolved. V lost 5 bases and J lost 5, with 7 bases in between. CDR3 length: 13 residues. The germline V gene has CDR1 SEHNR and CDR2 FQNEAQ (reference sequence). CDR3 region: CASSPGWANVLTF. The CDR3 nucleotides read TGTGCCAGCAGCCCCGGGTGGGCCAACGTCCTGACTTTC.

There are many counts of this clonotype. J is TRBJ2-1 and V is TRBV6-1; the match to TRBD2 covers 10 bases. The J segment lost 4 bases and the V segment lost 6 bases, leaving 0 bases of the junction unmatched. Germline CDR1 MNHNS, CDR2 SASEGT. This CDR3 is 13 amino acids long. The CDR3 nucleotides read TGTGCCAGCAGAGCGGGAGGGTACAATGAGCAGTTCTTC. Translated: CASRAGGYNEQFF.

This clonotype was picked up many times. The gene calls are TRBV6-5 and TRBJ1-6, with unresolved D. The CDR3 has 14 amino acids. Trimming removed 3 bases at V and 10 bases at J, with 13 bases between. Germline V gives CDR1 MNHEY, CDR2 SVGAGI. The CDR3 is CASSYFQIQSPLHF. CDR3 coding DNA: TGTGCCAGCAGTTATTTCCAGATCCAATCACCCCTCCACTTT.

This clonotype showed up many times. The rearrangement uses TRBV10-1 and TRBJ2-3, with D perhaps TRBD2 (5 bases). Germline-derived CDR1 and CDR2 are WNHNN and SYGVQD (reference sequence). The CDR3 spans 12 residues. V was trimmed by 4 bases and J by 6 bases, leaving 8 bases between them. CDR3 DNA: TGCGCCAGCAGTGCGGGAAGGGATACGCAGTATTTT. The encoded protein is CASSAGRDTQYF.

This chain joins TRBV7-9 and TRBJ2-6; D is perhaps TRBD1 or TRBD2 (5 bases each). Germline lookup yields CDR1 SEHNR and CDR2 FQNEAQ (reference sequence). This CDR3 is built from 18 residues. Trimming pared 5 bases from V and 0 bases from J, leaving 17 bases between. CDR3 nucleotides: TGTGCCAGCAGCCCCGGGGCAGATACCAGCTCTGGGGCCAACGTCCTGACTTTC. Translating gives CASSPGADTSSGANVLTF.